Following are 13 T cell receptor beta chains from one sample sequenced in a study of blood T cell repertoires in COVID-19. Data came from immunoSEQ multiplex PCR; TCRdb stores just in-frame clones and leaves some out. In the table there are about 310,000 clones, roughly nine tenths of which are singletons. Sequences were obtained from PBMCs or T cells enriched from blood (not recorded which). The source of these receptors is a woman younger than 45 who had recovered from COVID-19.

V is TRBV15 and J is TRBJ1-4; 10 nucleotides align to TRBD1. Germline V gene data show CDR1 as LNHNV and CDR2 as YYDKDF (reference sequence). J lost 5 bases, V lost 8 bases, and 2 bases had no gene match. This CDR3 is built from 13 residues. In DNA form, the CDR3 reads TGTGCCACCCCGGGACAGGGGAATGAAAAACTGTTTTTT. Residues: CATPGQGNEKLFF.

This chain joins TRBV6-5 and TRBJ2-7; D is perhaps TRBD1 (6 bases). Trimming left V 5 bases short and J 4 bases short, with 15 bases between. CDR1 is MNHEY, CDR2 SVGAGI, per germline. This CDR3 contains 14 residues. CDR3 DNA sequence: TGTGCCAGCAGTCCGACAGGAGACCTTTACGAGCAGTACTTC. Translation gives CASSPTGDLYEQYF.

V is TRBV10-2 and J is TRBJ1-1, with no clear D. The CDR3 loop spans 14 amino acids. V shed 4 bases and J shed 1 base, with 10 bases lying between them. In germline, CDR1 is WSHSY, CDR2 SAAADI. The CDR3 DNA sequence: TGCGCCAGCAGTGCGGCGGCACAGAACACTGAAGCTTTCTTT. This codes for CASSAAAQNTEAFF.

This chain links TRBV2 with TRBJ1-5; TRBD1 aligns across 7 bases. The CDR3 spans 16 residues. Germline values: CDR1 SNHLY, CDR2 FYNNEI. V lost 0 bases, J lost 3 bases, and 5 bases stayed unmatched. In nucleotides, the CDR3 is TGTGCCAGCAGTGAAGCGACAGGGTACCCCAATCAGCCCCAGCATTTT. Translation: CASSEATGYPNQPQHF.

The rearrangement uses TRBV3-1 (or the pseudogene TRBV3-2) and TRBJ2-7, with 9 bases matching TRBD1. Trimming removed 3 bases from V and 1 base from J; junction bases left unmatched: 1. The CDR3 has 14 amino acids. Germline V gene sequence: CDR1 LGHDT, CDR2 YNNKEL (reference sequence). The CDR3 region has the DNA TGTGCCAGCAGCCATGGGACAGGGTCCTACGAGCAGTACTTC. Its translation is CASSHGTGSYEQYF.

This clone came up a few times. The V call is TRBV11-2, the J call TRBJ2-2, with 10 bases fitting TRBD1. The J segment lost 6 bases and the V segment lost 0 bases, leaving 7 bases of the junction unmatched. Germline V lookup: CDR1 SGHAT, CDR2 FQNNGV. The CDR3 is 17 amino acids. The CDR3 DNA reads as TGTGCCAGCAGCTTAGATTGGGACAGGGGTTTGGCCGGGGAGCTGTTTTTT. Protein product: CASSLDWDRGLAGELFF.

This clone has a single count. The CDR3 DNA reads TGTGCCAGCAGCCAAGAAAAGCGGGTAAGCTCCTACGAGCAGTACTTC. This encodes CASSQEKRVSSYEQYF. The V and J genes are TRBV14 and TRBJ2-7, with a tentative D call TRBD2 (6 bases). This CDR3 has 16 amino acids. Trimming left V 0 bases short and J 0 bases short, with 12 bases between. The germline gives CDR1 SGHDN, CDR2 FVKESK. Full variable domain (outside the CDR3, taken from reference TRBV14 and TRBJ2-7): EAGVTQFPSHSVIEKGQTVTLRCDPISGHDNLYWYRRVMGKEIKFLLHFVKESKQDESGMPNNRFLAERTGGTYSTLKVQPAELEDSGVYFCASSQEKRVSSYEQYFGPGTRLTVT.

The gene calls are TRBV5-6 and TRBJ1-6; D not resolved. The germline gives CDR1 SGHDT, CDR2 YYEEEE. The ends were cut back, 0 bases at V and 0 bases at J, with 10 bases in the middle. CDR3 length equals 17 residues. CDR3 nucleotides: TGTGCCAGCAGCTTGGTGGTCAGAAGCTCCTATAATTCACCCCTCCACTTT. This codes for CASSLVVRSSYNSPLHF.

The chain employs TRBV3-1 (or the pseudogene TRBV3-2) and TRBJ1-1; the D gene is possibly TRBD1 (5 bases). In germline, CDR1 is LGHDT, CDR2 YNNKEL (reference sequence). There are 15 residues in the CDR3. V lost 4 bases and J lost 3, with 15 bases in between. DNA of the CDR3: TGTGCCAGCAGCCCCACCCAGGGTGGTGACACTGAAGCTTTCTTT. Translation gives CASSPTQGGDTEAFF.

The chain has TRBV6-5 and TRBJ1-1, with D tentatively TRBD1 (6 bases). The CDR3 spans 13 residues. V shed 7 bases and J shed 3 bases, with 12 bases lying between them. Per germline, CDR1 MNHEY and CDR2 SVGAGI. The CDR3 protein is CASKKGGDTEAFF. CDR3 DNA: TGTGCCAGCAAAAAGGGGGGGGACACTGAAGCTTTCTTT.

In DNA, the CDR3 is TGTGCCAGTAGCACGACAGGGGGCATCGTCACAGATACGCAGTATTTT. Translating it yields CASSTTGGIVTDTQYF. V and J are TRBV19 and TRBJ2-3; TRBD1 matches at 10 bases. CDR1 is LNHDA, CDR2 SQIVND, per germline (reference sequence). The CDR3 is 16 residues long. Unmatched junction bases numbered 8, after V lost 6 bases and J lost 2 bases.

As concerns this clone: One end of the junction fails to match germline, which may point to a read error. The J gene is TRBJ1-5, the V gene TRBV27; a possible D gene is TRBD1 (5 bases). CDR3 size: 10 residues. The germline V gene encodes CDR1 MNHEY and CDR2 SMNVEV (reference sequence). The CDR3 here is CGGSNQPQHF. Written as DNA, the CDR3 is TGCGGGGGGAGCAATCAGCCCCAGCATTTT.

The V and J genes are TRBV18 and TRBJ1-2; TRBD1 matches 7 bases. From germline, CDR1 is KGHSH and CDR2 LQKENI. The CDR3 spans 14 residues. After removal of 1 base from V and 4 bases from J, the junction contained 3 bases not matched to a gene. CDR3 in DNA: TGTGCCAGCTCACCACTGGGACAGATCTATGGCTACACCTTC. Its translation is CASSPLGQIYGYTF.